This T cell receptor beta chain was observed in a study of blood T cell repertoires in COVID-19. Across the study: Sample material is recorded as cDNA or gDNA derived from T cells, B-cell-depleted T cells, or PBMCs.

The CDR3 consists of 15 residues. Germline-derived CDR1 and CDR2 are PRHDT and FYEKMQ (reference sequence). V lost 3 bases, J lost 2 bases, and 14 bases lay in between. Original handling: For nucleated cells, counts were estimated from reference gene primer amplification. Clones were sequenced by immunoSEQ multiplex PCR, and TCRdb holds only the in-frame ones, with some missing. The DNA was the basis for D and trimming; V, J and clone size are from that table. This sample has just over 250,000 clones, with 80% to 90% found just once. The chain uses TRBV13 and TRBJ2-7, with a possible D match to TRBD2 (5 bases). The receptor was derived from a woman between 50 and 59 years old with acute or convalescent COVID-19. Input material: peripheral blood. Written as DNA, the CDR3 is TGTGCCAGCAGCTTTTTGTTAACCGGGACCTACGAGCAGTACTTC. Amino acid sequence: CASSFLLTGTYEQYF.